This T cell receptor beta chain is drawn from a study of CD8 T cells in Susac syndrome. The junction had 6 bases not matched to a gene; V was cut back by 6 bases and J by 4 bases. The CDR3 consists of 13 residues. Germline V lookup: CDR1 SQVTM, CDR2 ANQGSEA. The study's findings and limits: Clonal expansion did not appear in Susac syndrome CD4+ T cell repertoires.

On this clonotype itself: Its specificity is not known.

Reverse transcription of roughly 0.5 to 1 ug RNA was performed with random hexamers. TCRdb re-called the immunoSEQ multiplex PCR reads with MiXCR, one entry per CDR3 protein. In the table there are tens of thousands of distinct CDR3 sequences, 85% to 95% of which are singletons. TCR beta sequencing covered blood CD8+ and CD4+ T cells. FACS was used to enrich TEMRA cells, whereas the CD8+ and CD4+ T cells were obtained by negative isolation. The rearrangement joins TRBV29-1 to TRBJ2-3; 8 positions match TRBD2. The sequencing sample was made of CD4+ T cells from PBMCs. This clonotype was obtained from a human donor with Susac syndrome. This CDR3 reads CSVGTSFPDTQYF. CDR3 coding DNA: TGCAGCGTCGGGACTAGTTTTCCAGATACGCAGTATTTT.